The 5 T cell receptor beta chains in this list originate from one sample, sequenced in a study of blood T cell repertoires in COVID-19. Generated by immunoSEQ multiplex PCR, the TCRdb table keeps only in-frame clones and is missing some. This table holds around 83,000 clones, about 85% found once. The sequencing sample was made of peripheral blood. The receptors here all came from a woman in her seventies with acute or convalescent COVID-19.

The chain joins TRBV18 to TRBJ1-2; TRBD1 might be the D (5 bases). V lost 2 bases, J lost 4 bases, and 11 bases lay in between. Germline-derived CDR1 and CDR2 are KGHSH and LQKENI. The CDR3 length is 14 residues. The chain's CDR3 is CASSPTDSPYGYTF. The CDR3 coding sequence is TGTGCCAGCTCACCAACCGACAGTCCCTATGGCTACACCTTC.

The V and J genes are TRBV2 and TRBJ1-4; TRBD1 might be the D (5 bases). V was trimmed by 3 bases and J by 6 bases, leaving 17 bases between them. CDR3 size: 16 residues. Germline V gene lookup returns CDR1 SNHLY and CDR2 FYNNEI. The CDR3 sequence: CASSEGLAGWYEKLFF. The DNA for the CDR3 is TGTGCCAGCAGTGAGGGGTTGGCAGGGTGGTATGAAAAACTGTTTTTT.

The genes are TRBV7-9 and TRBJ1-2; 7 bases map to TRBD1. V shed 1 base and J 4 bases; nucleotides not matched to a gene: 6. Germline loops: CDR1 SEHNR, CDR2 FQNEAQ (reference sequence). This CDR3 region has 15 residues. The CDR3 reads CASSLVVTGSYGYTF. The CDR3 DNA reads TGTGCCAGCAGCTTAGTTGTGACAGGGAGCTATGGCTACACCTTC. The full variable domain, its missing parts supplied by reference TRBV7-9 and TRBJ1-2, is DTGVSQNPRHKITKRGQNVTFRCDPISEHNRLYWYRQTLGQGPEFLTYFQNEAQLEKSRLLSDRFSAERPKGSFSTLEIQRTEQGDSAMYLCASSLVVTGSYGYTFGSGTRLTVV.

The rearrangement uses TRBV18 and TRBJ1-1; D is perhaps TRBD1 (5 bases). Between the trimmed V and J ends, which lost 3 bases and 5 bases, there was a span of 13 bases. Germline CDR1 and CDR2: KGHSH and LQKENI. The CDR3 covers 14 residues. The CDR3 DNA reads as TGTGCCAGCTCACCCTTCCGGGGGGTAACTGAAGCTTTCTTT. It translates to CASSPFRGVTEAFF.

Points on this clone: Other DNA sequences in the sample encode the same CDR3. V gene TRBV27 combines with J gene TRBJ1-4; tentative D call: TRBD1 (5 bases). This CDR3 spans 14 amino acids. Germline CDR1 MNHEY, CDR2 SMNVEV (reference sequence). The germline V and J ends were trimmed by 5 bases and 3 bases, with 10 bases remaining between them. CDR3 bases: TGTGCCAGCAGTCCAGGGTATCCTAATGAAAAACTGTTTTTT. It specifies CASSPGYPNEKLFF.